The 18 T cell receptor beta chains in this list originate from one sample, sequenced in a study of control samples from healthy donors and cancer patients. Sequencing used immunoSEQ multiplex PCR; TCRdb keeps in-frame clones, though not all of them. The table records 100,000 to 150,000 clones, 80% to 90% of them present only once. What was sequenced was blood. These receptors were obtained from a man between 40 and 49 years old in good health.

V is TRBV25-1 and J is TRBJ1-2; D not certain. The germline V gene has CDR1 MGHDK and CDR2 SYGVNS. V was pared by 5 bases and J by 8 bases, with 12 bases between. The CDR3 runs to 12 residues. The CDR3 is CASSYLYGGYTF. CDR3 DNA: TGTGCCAGCAGTTACCTCTATGGCGGCTACACCTTC.

The chain links TRBV19 to TRBJ1-4, with D maybe TRBD1 (5 bases). V was cut by 4 bases and J by 4 bases, with 7 bases left in between. Per the germline V gene, CDR1 is LNHDA and CDR2 is SQIVND (reference sequence). CDR3 length: 13 amino acids. For the CDR3, the DNA is TGTGCCAGTAGTACAGGGTATAATGAAAAACTGTTTTTT. Translating gives CASSTGYNEKLFF.

This clone was counted a few times. This chain joins TRBV11-3 and TRBJ1-2; TRBD1 matches at 8 bases. V gave up 5 bases and J gave up 6 bases; unmatched junction bases: 5. The CDR3 is 13 residues long. CDR1 and CDR2 from the germline V gene are SGHNT and YENEEA. The CDR3 coding sequence is TGTGCCAGCAGCGAGGACAGGGTCCATGGCTACACCTTC. Translated, it gives CASSEDRVHGYTF.

This clone was seen just once. The V call is TRBV29-1, the J call TRBJ2-2; 10 positions agree with TRBD1. CDR1 and CDR2 from the germline V gene are SQVTM and ANQGSEA. The CDR3 runs to 14 residues. The J segment lost 1 base and the V segment lost 5 bases, leaving 1 base of the junction unmatched. Written as DNA, the CDR3 is TGCAGCGTTAGGGACAGGGGGAACACCGGGGAGCTGTTTTTT. Its protein is CSVRDRGNTGELFF.

The chain has TRBV7-2 and TRBJ2-7; 11 nucleotides match TRBD2. Germline values: CDR1 SGHTA, CDR2 FQGNSA. The CDR3 has 14 amino acids. After removal of 3 bases from V and 6 bases from J, the junction contained 4 bases not matched to a gene. CDR3 nucleotides: TGTGCCAGCAGCTTTGGGACTAGCGGCCTCGAGCAGTACTTC. Its translation is CASSFGTSGLEQYF.

The chain recombines TRBV12-3 or TRBV12-4 with TRBJ2-1; D is possibly TRBD1 (5 bases). V lost 4 bases and J 15 bases, leaving 13 bases between the germline ends. This CDR3 is built from 11 residues. The CDR3 region has the DNA TGTGCCAGCAGTTATTCCTCCAGGGCGTTCTTC. Its protein is CASSYSSRAFF.

The gene calls are TRBV6-5 and TRBJ1-2; possibly TRBD1 for D (6 bases). V was pared by 2 bases and J by 5 bases, with 18 bases between. The CDR3 has 16 amino acids. Germline CDR1 reads MNHEY; CDR2 reads SVGAGI. As DNA, the CDR3 is TGTGCCAGCAGTTACCCCGGGGACAAGGGAGGGTATGGCTACACCTTC. Residues: CASSYPGDKGGYGYTF.

The CDR3 is CATSDTTGRSYNEQFF. For the CDR3, the DNA is TGTGCCACCAGTGATACGACAGGTCGCTCCTACAATGAGCAGTTCTTC. This rearrangement joins TRBV24-1 to TRBJ2-1; perhaps TRBD1 as D (6 bases). CDR1 KGHDR and CDR2 SFDVKD come from the germline V gene. The V and J ends lost 3 bases and 0 bases respectively, with 11 bases between them. The CDR3 loop spans 16 amino acids.

This sequence joins TRBV6-2 or TRBV6-3 and TRBJ1-6; D gene unclear. Germline CDR1 MNHEY, CDR2 SVGEGT. V was shortened by 5 bases and J by 16 bases, with 15 bases between the two germline ends. This CDR3 has 12 residues. For the CDR3, the DNA is TGTGCCAGCAGTACCCGGCAGGCGGGTCTCCACTTT. This encodes CASSTRQAGLHF.

The chain carries TRBV4-3 and TRBJ2-5, with 7 bases fitting TRBD1. The CDR3 loop spans 15 amino acids. From germline, CDR1 is LGHNA and CDR2 YSLEER. Germline trimming cut 3 bases from V and 1 base from J; bases unmatched to any gene: 5. DNA for the CDR3: TGCGCCAGCAGCCAGACGACAGGGTTCCAAGAGACCCAGTACTTC. This codes for CASSQTTGFQETQYF.

V usage is TRBV2 and J usage is TRBJ2-7; 10 bases line up with TRBD1. Germline V gives CDR1 SNHLY, CDR2 FYNNEI. Trimming removed 4 bases from V and 4 bases from J; junction bases left unmatched: 10. CDR3 length: 16 residues. CDR3 sequence reads: CASSAPGQGLSYEQYF. Written as DNA, the CDR3 is TGTGCCAGCAGTGCCCCGGGACAGGGGCTATCGTACGAGCAGTACTTC.

The chain joins TRBV6-2 or TRBV6-3 to TRBJ1-1, with no clear D. CDR3 size: 12 residues. CDR1 is MNHEY and CDR2 is SVGEGT in the germline V gene. Trimming removed 0 bases at V and 1 base at J, with 0 bases between. CDR3 protein: CASSYSNTEAFF. The CDR3 DNA sequence: TGTGCCAGCAGTTACTCGAACACTGAAGCTTTCTTT.

The chain carries TRBV4-3 and TRBJ2-4, with a weak D call TRBD2 (6 bases). The CDR3 loop spans 13 amino acids. CDR1 and CDR2 (germline): LGHNA, YSLEER. V lost 2 bases and J 13 bases, leaving 15 bases between the germline ends. The CDR3 here is CASSQRAGGRQYF. The CDR3 DNA sequence: TGCGCCAGCAGCCAAAGGGCAGGAGGGAGGCAGTACTTC.

The CDR3: CATSDFSGLAGNTGELFF. CDR3 DNA: TGTGCCACCAGTGATTTTTCGGGACTAGCGGGGAACACCGGGGAGCTGTTTTTT. The chain carries TRBV24-1 and TRBJ2-2, with TRBD2 identical over 12 bases. The CDR3 spans 18 residues. J lost 1 base, V lost 1 base, and 3 bases had no gene match. Germline V gene lookup returns CDR1 KGHDR and CDR2 SFDVKD.

The chain employs TRBV11-3 and TRBJ2-7; no clear D. Germline lookup yields CDR1 SGHNT and CDR2 YENEEA. Trimming took 5 bases from V and 7 from J, leaving 12 bases between them. The CDR3 contains 12 residues. The CDR3 here is CASSPRWGEQYF. CDR3 bases: TGTGCCAGCAGCCCTCGTTGGGGAGAGCAGTACTTC.

CDR3 in amino acids: CASSFYDRASSEKLFF. As DNA, the CDR3 is TGTGCCAGCAGCTTTTACGACAGGGCAAGCAGTGAAAAACTGTTTTTT. V usage is TRBV5-5 and J usage is TRBJ1-4; 7 bases agree with TRBD1. Unmatched junction bases numbered 11, after V lost 2 bases and J lost 7 bases. Germline V gene data show CDR1 as SGHKS and CDR2 as YYEKEE (reference sequence). This CDR3 region has 16 residues.

The V and J genes are TRBV29-1 and TRBJ2-7; 7 nucleotides match TRBD2. The CDR3 is 13 amino acids. Germline trimming cut 7 bases from V and 3 bases from J; bases unmatched to any gene: 9. The germline gives CDR1 SQVTM, CDR2 ANQGSEA. DNA of the CDR3: TGCAGCGCAACTTATAGGGAGGGCTACGAGCAGTACTTC. This encodes CSATYREGYEQYF.

The J gene is TRBJ2-2, the V gene TRBV6-5; D not certain. The CDR3 runs to 14 residues. Per the germline V gene, CDR1 is MNHEY and CDR2 is SVGAGI. The V end was cut by 8 bases, the J end by 4 bases, with 14 bases between. CDR3 nucleotides: TGTGCCAGCGACGGCAGGTTGGGCACCGGGGAGCTGTTTTTT. Its protein product is CASDGRLGTGELFF.